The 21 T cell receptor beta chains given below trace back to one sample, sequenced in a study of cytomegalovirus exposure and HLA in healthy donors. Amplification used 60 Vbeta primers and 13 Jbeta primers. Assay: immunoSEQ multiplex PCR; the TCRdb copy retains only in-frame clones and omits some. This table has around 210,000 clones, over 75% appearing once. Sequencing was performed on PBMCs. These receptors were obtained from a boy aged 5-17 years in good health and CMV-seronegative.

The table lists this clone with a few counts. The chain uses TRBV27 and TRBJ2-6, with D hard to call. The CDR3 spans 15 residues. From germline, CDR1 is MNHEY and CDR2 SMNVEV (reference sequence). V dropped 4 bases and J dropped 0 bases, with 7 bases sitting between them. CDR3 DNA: TGTGCCAGCAGTTCGACGGGCTCTGGGGCCAACGTCCTGACTTTC. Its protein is CASSSTGSGANVLTF.

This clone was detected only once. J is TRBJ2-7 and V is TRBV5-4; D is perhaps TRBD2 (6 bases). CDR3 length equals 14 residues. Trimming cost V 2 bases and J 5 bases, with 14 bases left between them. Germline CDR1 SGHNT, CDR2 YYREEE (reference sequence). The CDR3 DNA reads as TGTGCCAGCAGCTTCAGCGGGCTGGGGGACGAGCAGTACTTC. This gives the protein CASSFSGLGDEQYF. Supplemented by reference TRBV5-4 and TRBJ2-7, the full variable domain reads ETGVTQSPTHLIKTRGQQVTLRCSSQSGHNTVSWYQQALGQGPQFIFQYYREEENGRGNFPPRFSGLQFPNYSSELNVNALELDDSALYLCASSFSGLGDEQYFGPGTRLTVT.

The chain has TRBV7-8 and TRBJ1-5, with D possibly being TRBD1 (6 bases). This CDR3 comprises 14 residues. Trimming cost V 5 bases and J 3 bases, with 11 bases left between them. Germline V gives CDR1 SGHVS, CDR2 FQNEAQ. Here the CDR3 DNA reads TGTGCCAGCAGCCCAAACAGGGACAATCAGCCCCAGCATTTT. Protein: CASSPNRDNQPQHF.

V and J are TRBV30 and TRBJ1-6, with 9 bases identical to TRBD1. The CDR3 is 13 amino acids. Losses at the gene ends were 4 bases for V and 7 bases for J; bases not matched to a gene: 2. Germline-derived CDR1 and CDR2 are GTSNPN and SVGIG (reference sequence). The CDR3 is CAWMGQGNSPLHF. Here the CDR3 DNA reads TGTGCCTGGATGGGACAGGGAAATTCACCCCTCCACTTT.

The CDR3 coding sequence is TGTGCCAGCAGCTTGGGACAGTCATCCGTCGCTTTCTTT. This sequence encodes CASSLGQSSVAFF. The rearrangement links TRBV5-6 to TRBJ1-1; D may be TRBD1 (5 bases). V lost 0 bases to trimming and J lost 11 bases, with 14 bases between them. This CDR3 is 13 amino acids long. Germline V CDR1 and CDR2: SGHDT, YYEEEE.

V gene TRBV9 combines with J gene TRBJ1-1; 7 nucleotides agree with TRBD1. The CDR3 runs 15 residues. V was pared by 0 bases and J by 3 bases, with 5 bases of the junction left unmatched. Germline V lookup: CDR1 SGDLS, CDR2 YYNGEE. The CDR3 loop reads CASSVDGRGDTEAFF. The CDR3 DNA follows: TGTGCCAGCAGCGTAGACGGCAGGGGGGACACTGAAGCTTTCTTT.

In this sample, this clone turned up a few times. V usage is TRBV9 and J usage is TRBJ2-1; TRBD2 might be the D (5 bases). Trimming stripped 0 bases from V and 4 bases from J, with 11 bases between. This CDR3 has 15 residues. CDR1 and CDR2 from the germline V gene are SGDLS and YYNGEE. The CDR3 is CASSVDPGSYNEQFF. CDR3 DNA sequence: TGTGCCAGCAGCGTAGACCCGGGGAGTTACAATGAGCAGTTCTTC.

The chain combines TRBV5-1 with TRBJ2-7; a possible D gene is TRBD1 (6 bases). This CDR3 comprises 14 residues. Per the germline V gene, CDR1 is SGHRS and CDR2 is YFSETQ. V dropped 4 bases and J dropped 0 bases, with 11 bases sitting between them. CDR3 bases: TGCGCCAGCAGCCGAGGGACATTCTCCTACGAGCAGTACTTC. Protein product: CASSRGTFSYEQYF.

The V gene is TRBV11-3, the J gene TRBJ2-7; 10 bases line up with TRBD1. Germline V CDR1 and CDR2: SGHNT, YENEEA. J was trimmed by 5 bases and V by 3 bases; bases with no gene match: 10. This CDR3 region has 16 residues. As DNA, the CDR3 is TGTGCCAGCAGCTTGGCGGGACAGGGGATTGCCCACGAGCAGTACTTC. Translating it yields CASSLAGQGIAHEQYF.

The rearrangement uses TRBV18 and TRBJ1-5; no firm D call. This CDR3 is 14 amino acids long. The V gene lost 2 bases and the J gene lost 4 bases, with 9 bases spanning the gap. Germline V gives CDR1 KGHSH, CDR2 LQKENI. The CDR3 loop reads CASSPAGTNQPQHF. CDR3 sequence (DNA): TGTGCCAGCTCACCAGCAGGTACGAATCAGCCCCAGCATTTT. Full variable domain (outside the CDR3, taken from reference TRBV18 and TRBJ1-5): NAGVMQNPRHLVRRRGQEARLRCSPMKGHSHVYWYRQLPEEGLKFMVYLQKENIIDESGMPKERFSAEFPKEGPSILRIQQVVRGDSAAYFCASSPAGTNQPQHFGDGTRLSIL.

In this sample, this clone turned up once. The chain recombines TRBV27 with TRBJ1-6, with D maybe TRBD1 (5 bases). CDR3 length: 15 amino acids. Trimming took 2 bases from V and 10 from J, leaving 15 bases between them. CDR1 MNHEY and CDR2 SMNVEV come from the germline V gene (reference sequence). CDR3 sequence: CASSLIGGKESPLHF. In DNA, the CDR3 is TGTGCCAGCAGTTTAATCGGGGGGAAGGAGTCACCCCTCCACTTT.

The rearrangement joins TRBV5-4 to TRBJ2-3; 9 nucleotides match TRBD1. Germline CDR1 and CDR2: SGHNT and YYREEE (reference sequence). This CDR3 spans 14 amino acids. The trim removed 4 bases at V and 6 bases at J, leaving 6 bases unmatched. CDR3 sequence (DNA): TGTGCCAGCAGCGCCGGACAGGGGAGGGATACGCAGTATTTT. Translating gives CASSAGQGRDTQYF.

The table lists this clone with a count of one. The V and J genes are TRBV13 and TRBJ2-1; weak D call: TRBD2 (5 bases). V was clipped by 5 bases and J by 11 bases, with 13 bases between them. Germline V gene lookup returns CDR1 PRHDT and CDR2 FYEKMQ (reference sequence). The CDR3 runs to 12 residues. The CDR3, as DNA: TGTGCCAGCAGCACGACTAACGGGAAGCAGTTCTTC. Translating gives CASSTTNGKQFF.

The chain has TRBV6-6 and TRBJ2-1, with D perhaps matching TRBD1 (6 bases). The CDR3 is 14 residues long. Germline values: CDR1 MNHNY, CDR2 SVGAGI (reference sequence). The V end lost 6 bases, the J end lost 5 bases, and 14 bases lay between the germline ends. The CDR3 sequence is CASRSGQSNNEQFF. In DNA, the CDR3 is TGTGCCAGCAGGTCAGGACAGTCGAACAATGAGCAGTTCTTC.

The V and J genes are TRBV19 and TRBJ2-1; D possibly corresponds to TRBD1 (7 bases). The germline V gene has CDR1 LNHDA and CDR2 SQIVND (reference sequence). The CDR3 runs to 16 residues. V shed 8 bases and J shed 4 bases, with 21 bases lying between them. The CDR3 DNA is TGTGCCAGTCTTGGTCACTCAGGGGGGAGATACAATGAGCAGTTCTTC. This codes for CASLGHSGGRYNEQFF.

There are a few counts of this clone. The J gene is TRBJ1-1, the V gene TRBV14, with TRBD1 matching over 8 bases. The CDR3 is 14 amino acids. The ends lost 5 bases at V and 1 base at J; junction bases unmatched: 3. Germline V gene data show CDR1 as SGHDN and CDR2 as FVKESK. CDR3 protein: CASSYGQGNTEAFF. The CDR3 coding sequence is TGTGCCAGCAGCTACGGACAGGGGAACACTGAAGCTTTCTTT.

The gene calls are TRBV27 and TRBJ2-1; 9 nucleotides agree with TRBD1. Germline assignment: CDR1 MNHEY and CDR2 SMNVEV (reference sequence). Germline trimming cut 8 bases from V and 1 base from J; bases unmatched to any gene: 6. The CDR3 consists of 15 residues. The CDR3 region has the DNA TGTGCCAGCCATCCGGGACAGGGTTCCTACAATGAGCAGTTCTTC. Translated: CASHPGQGSYNEQFF.

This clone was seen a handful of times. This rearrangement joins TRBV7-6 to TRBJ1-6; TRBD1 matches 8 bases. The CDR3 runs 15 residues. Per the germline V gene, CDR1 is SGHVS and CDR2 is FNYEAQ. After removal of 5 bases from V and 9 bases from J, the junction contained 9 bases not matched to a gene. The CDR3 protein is CASSPGTGVLSPLHF. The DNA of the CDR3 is TGTGCCAGCAGCCCGGGGACAGGAGTTCTTTCACCCCTCCACTTT.

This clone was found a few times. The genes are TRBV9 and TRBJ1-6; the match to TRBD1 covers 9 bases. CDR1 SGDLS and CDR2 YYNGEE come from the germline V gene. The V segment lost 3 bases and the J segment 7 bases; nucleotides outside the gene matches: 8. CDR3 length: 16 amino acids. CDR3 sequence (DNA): TGTGCCAGCAGCGCCTATATGGGACAGGGCAATTCACCCCTCCACTTT. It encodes CASSAYMGQGNSPLHF.

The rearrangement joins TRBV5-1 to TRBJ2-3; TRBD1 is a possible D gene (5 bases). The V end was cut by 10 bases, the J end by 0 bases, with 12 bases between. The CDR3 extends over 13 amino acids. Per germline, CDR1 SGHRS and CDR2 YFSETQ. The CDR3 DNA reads TGCGCCGGGGCGGCAGAGAGCACAGATACGCAGTATTTT. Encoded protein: CAGAAESTDTQYF.

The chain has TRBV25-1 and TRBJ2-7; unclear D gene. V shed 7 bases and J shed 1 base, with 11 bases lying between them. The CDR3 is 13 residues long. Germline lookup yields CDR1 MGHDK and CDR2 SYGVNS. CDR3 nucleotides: TGTGCCAGCACCCGCTCGGAGTCCTACGAGCAGTACTTC. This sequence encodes CASTRSESYEQYF.